This passage covers 18 T cell receptor beta chains from one sample sequenced in a study of response to subunit inactivated influenza vaccine (dated by TCRdb to the late 2010s). Receptor amplification or capture employed RT-PCR. The sample was run on an Illumina HiSeq 2500. TCRdb reran the public reads through fastp at Q25 and MiXCR, keeping productive beta chains. Each entry is one CDR3 protein sequence, shown with its most common DNA and genes. In all, the sample holds hundreds of thousands of distinct CDR3 sequences, and approximately 15% of those were seen once. In total, the top ten clones hold less than 9% of the sample. Sequencing was performed on PBMCs from blood, taken 14 to 15 days before vaccination. All receptors derive from a man aged 50-59 years who received an inactivated influenza vaccine. Donor details come from another sample of the same person, matched by shared clones.

The table lists this clonotype with many counts. The chain uses TRBV20-1 and TRBJ1-4, with no clear D. Per the germline V gene, CDR1 is DFQATT and CDR2 is SNEGSKA (reference sequence). The CDR3 covers 13 residues. V was cut by 6 bases and J by 8 bases, with 16 bases left in between. The CDR3 sequence is CSARAGAKEKLFF. CDR3 nucleotide sequence: TGCAGTGCCCGGGCAGGAGCCAAGGAAAAACTGTTTTTT.

The gene calls are TRBV12-3 or TRBV12-4 and TRBJ1-3, with D hard to call. V was shortened by 3 bases and J by 0 bases, with 15 bases between the two germline ends. The CDR3 is 17 residues long. The CDR3 bases are TGTGCCAGCAGTTTCATAGCCAGGTGGAACTCTGGAAACACCATATATTTT. It codes for CASSFIARWNSGNTIYF.

There are many counts of this clonotype. The rearrangement uses TRBV29-1 and TRBJ1-5, with D possibly being TRBD1 (5 bases). Per germline, CDR1 SQVTM and CDR2 ANQGSEA. V was cut by 6 bases and J by 3 bases, with 15 bases left in between. CDR3 length: 14 amino acids. CDR3 protein: CSVQIGDPNQPQHF. The CDR3 nucleotides are TGCAGCGTGCAAATAGGGGATCCCAATCAGCCCCAGCATTTT.

The rearrangement joins TRBV29-1 to TRBJ2-3; 10 nucleotides agree with TRBD2. The V gene end was trimmed by 4 bases and the J gene end by 4 bases; junction bases not matched to a gene: 5. The CDR3 has 14 amino acids. Per germline, CDR1 SQVTM and CDR2 ANQGSEA. Here the CDR3 DNA reads TGCAGCGTTGCCCGGACTAGCGGACCAGATACGCAGTATTTT. It is translated as CSVARTSGPDTQYF.

This clonotype was observed a few times. This chain connects TRBV9 to TRBJ2-3; 10 bases are shared with TRBD2. CDR3 length: 14 amino acids. With 5 bases clipped from V and 3 bases from J, the junction kept 3 bases outside the gene matches. The germline CDR1 and CDR2 sequences are SGDLS and YYNGEE. The CDR3 reads CASSDSGRTDTQYF. Here the CDR3 DNA reads TGTGCCAGCAGTGATAGCGGGAGGACAGATACGCAGTATTTT.

This clonotype was counted ten times or more. V gene TRBV5-5 combines with J gene TRBJ1-2, with no clear D. Trimming took 0 bases from V and 3 from J, leaving 21 bases between them. Germline CDR1 and CDR2: SGHKS and YYEKEE (reference sequence). The length of the CDR3 is 18 residues. CDR3 residues: CASSLGQRRVFGDYGYTF. In nucleotides, the CDR3 is TGTGCCAGCAGCTTGGGTCAGCGAAGGGTATTTGGGGACTATGGCTACACCTTC.

In its sample, this clonotype was seen many times. The chain recombines TRBV20-1 with TRBJ2-7; 9 nucleotides line up with TRBD2. CDR1 and CDR2 from the germline V gene are DFQATT and SNEGSKA (reference sequence). V trimming: 5 bases; J trimming: 3 bases; junction bases outside the gene matches: 11. The CDR3 totals 15 residues. The CDR3: CSASFPSGNLYEQYF. As DNA, the CDR3 is TGCAGTGCTTCTTTCCCTAGCGGGAACCTCTACGAGCAGTACTTC.

This clonotype turned up a few times. The genes are TRBV3-1 and TRBJ2-7; 11 bases align to TRBD1. Trimming cost V 4 bases and J 4 bases; bases outside gene matches: 6. CDR3 size: 15 residues. From germline, CDR1 is LGHDT and CDR2 YNNKEL (reference sequence). This CDR3 reads CASSRAGQGVYEQYF. In DNA, the CDR3 is TGTGCCAGCAGCCGAGCGGGACAGGGGGTTTACGAGCAGTACTTC.

The chain has TRBV7-6 and TRBJ2-5; TRBD2 might be the D (5 bases). Trimming took off 2 bases at V and 7 bases at J, with 11 bases between the two ends. Germline CDR1 reads SGHVS; CDR2 reads FNYEAQ. This CDR3 region has 13 residues. Written as DNA, the CDR3 is TGTGCCAGCAGCTTAAATAGAGGAGGGACCCAGTACTTC. It yields the protein CASSLNRGGTQYF. The variable domain in full, with the rest retrieved from reference TRBV7-6 and TRBJ2-5, is GAGVSQSPRYKVTKRGQDVALRCDPISGHVSLYWYRQALGQGPEFLTYFNYEAQQDKSGLPNDRFSAERPEGSISTLTIQRTEQRDSAMYRCASSLNRGGTQYFGPGTRLLVL.

This clonotype was counted only a few times. The J gene is TRBJ2-1, the V gene TRBV25-1; perhaps TRBD1 as D (5 bases). V lost 3 bases and J 4 bases, leaving 7 bases between the germline ends. This CDR3 contains 13 residues. Germline V gene lookup returns CDR1 MGHDK and CDR2 SYGVNS. DNA for the CDR3: TGTGCCAGCAGTGATAGGGGTTACAATGAGCAGTTCTTC. It codes for CASSDRGYNEQFF.

This chain's CDR3 is CASSSDRRFQAFF. In DNA form, the CDR3 reads TGTGCCAGCAGCTCGGACAGGAGATTCCAAGCTTTCTTT. The chain combines TRBV6-6 with TRBJ1-1; TRBD1 aligns across 7 bases. Germline assignment: CDR1 MNHNY and CDR2 SVGAGI (reference sequence). The CDR3 spans 13 residues. Trimming cost V 6 bases and J 9 bases; bases outside gene matches: 10.

In this sample, this clonotype turned up many times. The chain has TRBV9 and TRBJ2-7, with 7 bases matching TRBD1. The length of the CDR3 is 14 residues. Trimming took 3 bases from V and 2 from J; bases not matched to a gene: 5. Germline V gives CDR1 SGDLS, CDR2 YYNGEE. Here the CDR3 DNA reads TGTGCCAGCAGCGCCTCGGGACAGCCCTACGAGCAGTACTTC. Its protein product is CASSASGQPYEQYF.

This clonotype was observed a handful of times. The genes are TRBV20-1 and TRBJ1-2; D remains unclear. The CDR3 length is 14 residues. Germline CDR1 and CDR2: DFQATT and SNEGSKA (reference sequence). Trimming took off 5 bases at V and 2 bases at J, with 15 bases between the two ends. The CDR3 sequence is CSAEPQGRNYGYTF. DNA of the CDR3: TGCAGTGCTGAGCCACAAGGACGGAACTATGGCTACACCTTC.

The chain uses TRBV12-3 or TRBV12-4 and TRBJ1-3, with no clear D. Between the trimmed V and J ends, which lost 2 bases and 7 bases, there was a span of 9 bases. The CDR3 runs to 13 residues. The CDR3 DNA is TGTGCCAGCAGTTTACACACGGATAACACCATATATTTT. It translates to CASSLHTDNTIYF.

This clonotype came up a few times. The chain couples TRBV18 to TRBJ2-7, with 11 bases aligning to TRBD1. Germline V lookup: CDR1 KGHSH, CDR2 LQKENI. V lost 0 bases, J lost 4 bases, and 5 bases stayed unmatched. The CDR3 sequence is 16 residues long. CDR3 amino acids: CASSPPADRGLYEQYF. The DNA of the CDR3 is TGTGCCAGCTCACCACCGGCGGACAGGGGGCTGTACGAGCAGTACTTC.

The V gene is TRBV28, the J gene TRBJ2-7; 9 nucleotides line up with TRBD1. J was trimmed by 3 bases and V by 3 bases; bases with no gene match: 3. This CDR3 has 14 amino acids. CDR1 is MDHEN and CDR2 is SYDVKM in the germline V gene. CDR3 sequence reads: CASSFTGGIYEQYF. CDR3 in DNA: TGTGCCAGCAGTTTCACAGGGGGCATCTACGAGCAGTACTTC. Full variable domain (missing parts from reference TRBV28 and TRBJ2-7): DVKVTQSSRYLVKRTGEKVFLECVQDMDHENMFWYRQDPGLGLRLIYFSYDVKMKEKGDIPEGYSVSREKKERFSLILESASTNQTSMYLCASSFTGGIYEQYFGPGTRLTVT.

This clonotype was counted ten times or more. The chain joins TRBV20-1 to TRBJ2-3; D possibly corresponds to TRBD2 (6 bases). The V gene's germline CDR1 is DFQATT and CDR2 SNEGSKA (reference sequence). CDR3 length equals 16 residues. V was shortened by 3 bases and J by 6 bases, with 22 bases between the two germline ends. The CDR3 loop is CSARGSAAGRIDTQYF. The CDR3, as DNA: TGCAGTGCTAGGGGGTCGGCGGCGGGGAGGATCGATACGCAGTATTTT.

This clonotype was picked up a small number of times. The chain combines TRBV24-1 with TRBJ2-2, with D unresolved. CDR3 length: 15 amino acids. The germline V gene encodes CDR1 KGHDR and CDR2 SFDVKD. The ends were cut back, 3 bases at V and 4 bases at J, with 11 bases in the middle. CDR3 sequence reads: CATSDGRTLTGELFF. For the CDR3, the DNA is TGTGCCACCAGTGATGGCAGGACCCTCACCGGGGAGCTGTTTTTT.